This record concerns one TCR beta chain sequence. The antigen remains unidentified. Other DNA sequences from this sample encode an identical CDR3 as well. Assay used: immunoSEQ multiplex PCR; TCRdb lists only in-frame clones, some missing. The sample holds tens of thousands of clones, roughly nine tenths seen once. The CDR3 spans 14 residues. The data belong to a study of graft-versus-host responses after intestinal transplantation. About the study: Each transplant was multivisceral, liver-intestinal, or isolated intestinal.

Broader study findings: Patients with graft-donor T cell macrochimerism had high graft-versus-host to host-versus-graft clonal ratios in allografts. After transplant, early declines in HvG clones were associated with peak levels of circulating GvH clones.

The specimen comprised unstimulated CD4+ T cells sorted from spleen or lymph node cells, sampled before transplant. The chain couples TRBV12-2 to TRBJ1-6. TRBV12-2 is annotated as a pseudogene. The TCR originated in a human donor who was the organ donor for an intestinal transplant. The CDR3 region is CASRLRVPNSPLHF. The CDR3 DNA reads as TGCGCAAGTCGCTTACGAGTGCCTAATTCACCCCTCCACTTT.